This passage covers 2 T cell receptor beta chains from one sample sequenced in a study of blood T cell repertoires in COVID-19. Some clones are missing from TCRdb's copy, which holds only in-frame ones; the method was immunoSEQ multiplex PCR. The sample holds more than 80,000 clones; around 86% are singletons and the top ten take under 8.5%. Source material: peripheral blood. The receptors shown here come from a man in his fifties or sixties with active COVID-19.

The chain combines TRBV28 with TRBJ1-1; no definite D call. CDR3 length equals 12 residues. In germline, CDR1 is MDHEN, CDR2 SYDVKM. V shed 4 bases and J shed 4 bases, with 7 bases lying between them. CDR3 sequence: CASSWSSTEAFF. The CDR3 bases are TGTGCCAGCAGTTGGAGTAGCACTGAAGCTTTCTTT.

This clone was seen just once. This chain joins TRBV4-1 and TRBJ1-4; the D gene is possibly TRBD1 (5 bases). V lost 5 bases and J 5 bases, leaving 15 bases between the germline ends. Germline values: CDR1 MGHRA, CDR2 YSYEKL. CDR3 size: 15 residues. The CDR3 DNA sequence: TGCGCCAGCAGCAGCCCAGCCGGGGGGAATGAAAAACTGTTTTTT. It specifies CASSSPAGGNEKLFF.